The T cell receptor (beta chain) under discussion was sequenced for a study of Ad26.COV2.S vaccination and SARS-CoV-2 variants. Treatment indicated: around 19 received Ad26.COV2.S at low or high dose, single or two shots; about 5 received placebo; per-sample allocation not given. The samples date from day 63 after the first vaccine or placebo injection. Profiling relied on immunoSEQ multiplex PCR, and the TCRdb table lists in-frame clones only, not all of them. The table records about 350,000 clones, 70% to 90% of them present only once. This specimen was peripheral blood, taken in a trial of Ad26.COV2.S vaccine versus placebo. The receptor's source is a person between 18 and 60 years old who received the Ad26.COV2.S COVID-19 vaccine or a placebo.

The CDR3 sequence: CSASHSGQAKNIQYF. The CDR3 DNA sequence: TGCAGTGCTAGTCACTCCGGGCAAGCCAAAAACATTCAGTACTTC. The chain combines TRBV20-1 with TRBJ2-4; the D is unclear. Trimming pared 3 bases from V and 0 bases from J, leaving 12 bases between. Germline V gene sequence: CDR1 DFQATT, CDR2 SNEGSKA (reference sequence). The CDR3 is made up of 15 amino acids.